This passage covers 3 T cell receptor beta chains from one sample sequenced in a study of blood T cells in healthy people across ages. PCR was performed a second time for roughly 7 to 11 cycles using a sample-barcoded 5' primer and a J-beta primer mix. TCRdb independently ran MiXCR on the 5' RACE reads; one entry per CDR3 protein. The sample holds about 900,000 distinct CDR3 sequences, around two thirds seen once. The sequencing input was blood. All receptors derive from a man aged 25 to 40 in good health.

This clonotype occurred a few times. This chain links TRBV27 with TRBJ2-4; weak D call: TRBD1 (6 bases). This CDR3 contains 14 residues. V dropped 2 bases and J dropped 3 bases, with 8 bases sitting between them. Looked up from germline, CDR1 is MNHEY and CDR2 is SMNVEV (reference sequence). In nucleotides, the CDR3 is TGTGCCAGCAGTTTAGCCAGGGGCAAAAACATTCAGTACTTC. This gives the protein CASSLARGKNIQYF.

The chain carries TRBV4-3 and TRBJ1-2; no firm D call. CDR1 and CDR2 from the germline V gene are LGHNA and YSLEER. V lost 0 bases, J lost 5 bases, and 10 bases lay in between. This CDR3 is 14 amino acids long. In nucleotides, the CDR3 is TGCGCCAGCAGCCAAGAGCACGGCCCATATGGCTACACCTTC. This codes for CASSQEHGPYGYTF.

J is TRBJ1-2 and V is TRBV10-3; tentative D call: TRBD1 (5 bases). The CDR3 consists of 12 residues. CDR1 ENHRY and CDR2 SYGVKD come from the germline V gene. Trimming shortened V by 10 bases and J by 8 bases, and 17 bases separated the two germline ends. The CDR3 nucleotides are TGTGCCACCAGCCCTCAGGGTGGCGGCTACACCTTC. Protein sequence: CATSPQGGGYTF.